These T cell receptor beta chains were read from a single sample in a study of CD8+ T cells in alopecia areata. This table comes from immunoSEQ multiplex PCR, and its TCRdb copy is limited to in-frame clones, with some not included. The table records 160,000 or so clones, 50% to 70% of them present only once. The material sequenced was CD4+ T cells sorted from blood, taken at week 4, from a patient treated with tofacitinib. Every receptor here comes from a human donor with alopecia areata. CDR3s include the opening cysteine and the closing phenylalanine or tryptophan. A D gene is named only where the DNA matches it firmly. Size values are once, few and many counts, or a class for expanded clones, and some rows have none.

V: TRBV7-2; J: TRBJ2-3; D: TRBD2; size: NA; DNA: TGTGCCAGCAGCTTAAGTTCGAGGACTAGCGGCCAGGATACGCAGTATTTT; CDR3: CASSLSSRTSGQDTQYF
V: TRBV4-1; J: TRBJ1-5; D: NA; size: NA; DNA: TGCGCCAGCAGCCAATTAGGGGACGGCAATCAGCCCCAGCATTTT; CDR3: CASSQLGDGNQPQHF
V: TRBV11-2; J: TRBJ1-2; D: NA; size: NA; DNA: TGTGCCAGCAGCTTAGGGGGGGCCACGTACTATGGCTACACCTTC; CDR3: CASSLGGATYYGYTF
V: TRBV5-1; J: TRBJ2-5; D: TRBD2; size: NA; DNA: TGCGCCAGCAATAGCGGGGCCCGCGAGACCCAGTACTTC; CDR3: CASNSGARETQYF
V: TRBV9; J: TRBJ2-5; D: NA; size: few; DNA: TGTGCCAGCAGCGTCGGGGGACGAGAGACCCAGTACTTC; CDR3: CASSVGGRETQYF
V: TRBV15; J: TRBJ1-6; D: TRBD1; size: few; DNA: TGTGCCACCAGCAGAGCCAGGGACAGGTTTGGATCACCCCTCCACTTT; CDR3: CATSRARDRFGSPLHF
V: TRBV29-1; J: TRBJ2-5; D: TRBD2; size: NA; DNA: TGCAGCGTTGCGGGGGGGCAGAAACAAGAGACCCAGTACTTC; CDR3: CSVAGGQKQETQYF
V: TRBV9; J: TRBJ2-3; D: TRBD1; size: NA; DNA: TGTGCCAGCAGCTCAAGGACAGGTCAAATAGATACGCAGTATTTT; CDR3: CASSSRTGQIDTQYF
V: TRBV5-1; J: TRBJ2-1; D: TRBD1; size: NA; DNA: TGCGCCAGCAGGGTGACAGGGGCCTCCTACAATGAGCAGTTCTTC; CDR3: CASRVTGASYNEQFF
V: TRBV29-1; J: TRBJ1-4; D: NA; size: NA; DNA: TGCAGCGTAGAATCTGGACATTGGGTGTTTTTT; CDR3: CSVESGHWVFF
V: TRBV7-9; J: TRBJ1-1; D: NA; size: few; DNA: TGTGCCAGCAGCCCCCGGGCCACTCCGCGGACTGAAGCTTTCTTT; CDR3: CASSPRATPRTEAFF
V: TRBV4-2; J: TRBJ1-2; D: NA; size: once; DNA: TGTGCCAGCAGCCAAGGGACAGAAAGACCTTATGGCTACACCTTC; CDR3: CASSQGTERPYGYTF
V: TRBV19; J: TRBJ1-5; D: NA; size: NA; DNA: TGTGCCAGTAGTAAACAAGGGGGTATTAGCAATCAGCCCCAGCATTTT; CDR3: CASSKQGGISNQPQHF
V: TRBV27; J: TRBJ1-1; D: NA; size: NA; DNA: TGTGCCACCAGAGCTATGGGGTACACTGAAGCTTTCTTT; CDR3: CATRAMGYTEAFF
V: TRBV11-2; J: TRBJ1-6; D: TRBD1; size: NA; DNA: TGTGCCAGCAGCCCTAGGACAGGGAACGCACCCCTCCACTTT; CDR3: CASSPRTGNAPLHF
V: TRBV29-1; J: TRBJ1-1; D: TRBD1; size: NA; DNA: TGCAGCGTTGTCAATACAGGGGGGGAGAACACTGAAGCTTTCTTT; CDR3: CSVVNTGGENTEAFF
V: TRBV15; J: TRBJ2-3; D: NA; size: NA; DNA: TGTGCCACCAGCAGAGATCAAGATACGCAGTATTTT; CDR3: CATSRDQDTQYF
V: TRBV10-2; J: TRBJ2-5; D: NA; size: NA; DNA: TGCGCCAGCAGTTGGGGGCAAGAGACCCAGTACTTC; CDR3: CASSWGQETQYF
V: TRBV15; J: TRBJ2-1; D: NA; size: NA; DNA: TGTGCCACCAGCAGAGGAGGGTTTACGGGGAATGAGCAGTTCTTC; CDR3: CATSRGGFTGNEQFF
V: TRBV30; J: TRBJ2-7; D: NA; size: NA; DNA: TGTGCCTGGAGTGTATTCCCCGGGTTCGAGCAGTACTTC; CDR3: CAWSVFPGFEQYF
V: TRBV29-1; J: TRBJ2-3; D: NA; size: NA; DNA: TGCAGCGTTCGTAGCGGAACCCCCACAGATACGCAGTATTTT; CDR3: CSVRSGTPTDTQYF
V: TRBV29-1; J: TRBJ2-1; D: TRBD1; size: NA; DNA: TGCAGCCCCCGGGACAGGAGTAGTAATGAGCAGTTCTTC; CDR3: CSPRDRSSNEQFF
V: TRBV7-9; J: TRBJ2-1; D: TRBD2; size: NA; DNA: TGTGCCAGCAGCTATCTTGAACTAGCGGGGGCCTACAATGAGCAGTTCTTC; CDR3: CASSYLELAGAYNEQFF
V: TRBV25-1; J: TRBJ1-1; D: NA; size: NA; DNA: TGTGCCAGCAAGAGGGAGGGATTGAACACTGAAGCTTTCTTT; CDR3: CASKREGLNTEAFF
V: TRBV7-9; J: TRBJ2-7; D: TRBD1; size: NA; DNA: TGTGCCAGCAGCATCTACAGGGGGGCCATCTACGAGCAGTACTTC; CDR3: CASSIYRGAIYEQYF
V: TRBV30; J: TRBJ2-3; D: NA; size: NA; DNA: TGTGCCTGGATGGTGCACACAGATACGCAGTATTTT; CDR3: CAWMVHTDTQYF
V: TRBV7-2; J: TRBJ2-1; D: TRBD2; size: NA; DNA: TGTGCCAGCAGCTCTAGGGGACTAGCGGGGGGTTCTCACAATGAGCAGTTCTTC; CDR3: CASSSRGLAGGSHNEQFF
V: TRBV6-5; J: TRBJ2-3; D: TRBD1; size: NA; DNA: TGTGCCAGCAGTTACTCGGGACAGGGCGGCACAGATACGCAGTATTTT; CDR3: CASSYSGQGGTDTQYF
V: TRBV19; J: TRBJ2-3; D: NA; size: NA; DNA: TGTGCCAGTAGCCCTGGCACCACAGATACGCAGTATTTT; CDR3: CASSPGTTDTQYF
V: TRBV2; J: TRBJ2-1; D: NA; size: NA; DNA: TGTGCCAGCAGTGAAGCGCTGGGCCGACGGGGTGAGCAGTTCTTC; CDR3: CASSEALGRRGEQFF
V: TRBV29-1; J: TRBJ2-3; D: NA; size: NA; DNA: TGCAGTACGGCGGGCTTGGATACGCAGTATTTT; CDR3: CSTAGLDTQYF
V: TRBV11-3; J: TRBJ1-3; D: NA; size: NA; DNA: TGTGCCAGCAGCTTAGATGGGACGGACTCTGGAAACACCATATATTTT; CDR3: CASSLDGTDSGNTIYF
V: TRBV2; J: TRBJ2-7; D: NA; size: NA; DNA: TGTGCCAGCAGTTACTCCTACGAGCAGTACTTC; CDR3: CASSYSYEQYF
V: TRBV5-6; J: TRBJ2-5; D: TRBD1; size: few; DNA: TGTGCCAGCAGTAGGGGGACAGACCAAGAGACCCAGTACTTC; CDR3: CASSRGTDQETQYF
V: TRBV10-3; J: TRBJ1-2; D: NA; size: few; DNA: TGTGCCATCAGTGACTTACTACTCGGCTACACCTTC; CDR3: CAISDLLLGYTF
V: TRBV7-3; J: TRBJ1-1; D: TRBD1; size: NA; DNA: TGTGCCAGCAGCTCAACGAACCGACAGGGAACTGAAGCTTTCTTT; CDR3: CASSSTNRQGTEAFF
V: TRBV6-5; J: TRBJ2-5; D: NA; size: NA; DNA: TGTGCCAGCAGTTACGCCCTCAGGGGGGCCCAAGAGACCCAGTACTTC; CDR3: CASSYALRGAQETQYF
V: TRBV5-1; J: TRBJ1-5; D: NA; size: NA; DNA: TGCGCCAGCAGCTTGTCGGGCAATCAGCCCCAGCATTTT; CDR3: CASSLSGNQPQHF
V: TRBV4-3; J: TRBJ1-1; D: NA; size: once; DNA: TGCGCCAGCAGCCAAGATTGGGGTCGGAACACTGAAGCTTTCTTT; CDR3: CASSQDWGRNTEAFF
V: TRBV2; J: TRBJ1-1; D: NA; size: few; DNA: TGTGCCAGCGCGTGGCAGACCGGGACTGAAGCTTTCTTT; CDR3: CASAWQTGTEAFF
V: TRBV30; J: TRBJ2-5; D: NA; size: NA; DNA: TGTGCCTGGAGTGTCGGGGGGCTGAGAGAGACCCAGTACTTC; CDR3: CAWSVGGLRETQYF
V: TRBV29-1; J: TRBJ1-4; D: TRBD1; size: few; DNA: TGCAGCGTTGAAGACGCCGGGACAGGGCCTGAAAAACTGTTTTTT; CDR3: CSVEDAGTGPEKLFF
V: TRBV30; J: TRBJ2-5; D: TRBD1; size: NA; DNA: TGTGCCTGGAGTGGACAGGGGGCTAAGGAGACCCAGTACTTC; CDR3: CAWSGQGAKETQYF
V: TRBV4-3; J: TRBJ2-2; D: NA; size: NA; DNA: TGCGCCAGCAGCCAAACTACCGGGGAGCTGTTTTTT; CDR3: CASSQTTGELFF
V: TRBV9; J: TRBJ2-2; D: NA; size: NA; DNA: TGTGCCAGCAGCGTAGGATATCGGACGAACACCGGGGAGCTGTTTTTT; CDR3: CASSVGYRTNTGELFF
V: TRBV30; J: TRBJ1-2; D: NA; size: few; DNA: TGTGCCTGGAGTGTACGATTAAGCGGAAGAGATTTTAACTATGGCTACACCTTC; CDR3: CAWSVRLSGRDFNYGYTF
V: TRBV15; J: TRBJ2-5; D: NA; size: NA; DNA: TGTGCCACCAGCAGAGAGATGCGGGGCCAAGAGACCCAGTACTTC; CDR3: CATSREMRGQETQYF
V: TRBV30; J: TRBJ1-2; D: NA; size: NA; DNA: TGTGCCTGGAGTCGGCTCGGGGGAGGCTATGGCTACACCTTC; CDR3: CAWSRLGGGYGYTF
V: TRBV30; J: TRBJ1-1; D: NA; size: NA; DNA: TGTGCCTGGATAAGAACCCCCTCCGGGGCTTTCTTT; CDR3: CAWIRTPSGAFF
V: TRBV7-9; J: TRBJ2-1; D: TRBD2; size: NA; DNA: TGTGCCAGCAGCAGTACCTCTAGCGGTAGCTCCTACAATGAGCAGTTCTTC; CDR3: CASSSTSSGSSYNEQFF
V: TRBV29-1; J: TRBJ2-2; D: NA; size: NA; DNA: TGCAGCGCCCTGACCCCGACTTGGGAGCTGTTTTTT; CDR3: CSALTPTWELFF
V: TRBV7-2; J: TRBJ1-2; D: NA; size: NA; DNA: TGTGCCAGCAGCTTGGGGCAGGGCTATGGCTACACCTTC; CDR3: CASSLGQGYGYTF
V: TRBV10-3; J: TRBJ2-4; D: TRBD2; size: NA; DNA: TGTGCCACTTACGGCGGGGGAGGAGGCATTCAGTACTTC; CDR3: CATYGGGGGIQYF
V: TRBV7-9; J: TRBJ2-1; D: NA; size: few; DNA: TGTGCCAGCATCCCCGGCGATCGCTCTGGGCAGTTCTTC; CDR3: CASIPGDRSGQFF
V: TRBV6-5; J: TRBJ1-1; D: TRBD1; size: once; DNA: TGTGCCAGCAGGGACAGGCTGAACACTGAAGCTTTCTTT; CDR3: CASRDRLNTEAFF
V: TRBV15; J: TRBJ1-1; D: NA; size: NA; DNA: TGTGCCACCAGCAGAGAGGTCCGAGAGAACACTGAAGCTTTCTTT; CDR3: CATSREVRENTEAFF